The clone carrying this T cell receptor beta chain was found a few times. V trimming: 2 bases; J trimming: 10 bases; junction bases outside the gene matches: 7. Germline V gene sequence: CDR1 MNHNS, CDR2 SASEGT. The CDR3 totals 13 residues. MiXCR, applied by TCRdb to the 5' RACE reads, yields one record per CDR3 protein. The sample shows about 89,000 distinct CDR3 sequences, approximately 14% of them seen only once. These data are taken from a study of early T cells in non-severe SARS-CoV-2 infection. The TCR sequence derives from an adult who was a healthcare worker with PCR-confirmed SARS-CoV-2 infection or an uninfected control (not recorded which). J is TRBJ1-2 and V is TRBV6-1, with 7 nucleotides matching TRBD1. Sequenced sample: whole blood. The CDR3, as DNA: TGTGCCAGCAGTGAACCGCCCGGGACAGCCTACACCTTC. Residues: CASSEPPGTAYTF.